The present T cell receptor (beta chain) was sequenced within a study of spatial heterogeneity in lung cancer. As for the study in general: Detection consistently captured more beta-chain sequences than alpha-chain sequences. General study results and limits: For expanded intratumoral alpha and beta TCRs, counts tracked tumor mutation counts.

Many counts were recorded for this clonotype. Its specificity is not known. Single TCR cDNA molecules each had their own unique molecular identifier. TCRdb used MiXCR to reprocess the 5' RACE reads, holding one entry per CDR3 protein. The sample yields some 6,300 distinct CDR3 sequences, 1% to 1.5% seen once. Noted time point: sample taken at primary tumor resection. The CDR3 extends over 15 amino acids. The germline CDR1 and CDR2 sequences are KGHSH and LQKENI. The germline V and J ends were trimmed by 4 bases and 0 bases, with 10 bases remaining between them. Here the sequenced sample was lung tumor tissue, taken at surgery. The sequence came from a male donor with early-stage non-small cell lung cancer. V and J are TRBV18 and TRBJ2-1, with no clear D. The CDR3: CASSQEGLSYNEQFF. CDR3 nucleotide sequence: TGTGCCAGCTCACAAGAAGGTCTCTCCTACAATGAGCAGTTCTTC.